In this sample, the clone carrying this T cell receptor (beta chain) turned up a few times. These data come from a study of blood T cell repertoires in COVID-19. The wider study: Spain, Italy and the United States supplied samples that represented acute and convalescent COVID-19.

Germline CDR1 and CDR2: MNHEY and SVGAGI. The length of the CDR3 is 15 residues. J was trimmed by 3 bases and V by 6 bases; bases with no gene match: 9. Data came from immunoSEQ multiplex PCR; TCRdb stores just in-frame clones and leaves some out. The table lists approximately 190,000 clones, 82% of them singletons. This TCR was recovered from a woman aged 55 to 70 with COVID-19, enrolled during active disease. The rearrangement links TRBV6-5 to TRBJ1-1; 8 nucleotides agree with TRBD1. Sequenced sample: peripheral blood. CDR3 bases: TGTGCCAGCAGCTACCGGACAGGGTGGGACACTGAAGCTTTCTTT. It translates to CASSYRTGWDTEAFF.